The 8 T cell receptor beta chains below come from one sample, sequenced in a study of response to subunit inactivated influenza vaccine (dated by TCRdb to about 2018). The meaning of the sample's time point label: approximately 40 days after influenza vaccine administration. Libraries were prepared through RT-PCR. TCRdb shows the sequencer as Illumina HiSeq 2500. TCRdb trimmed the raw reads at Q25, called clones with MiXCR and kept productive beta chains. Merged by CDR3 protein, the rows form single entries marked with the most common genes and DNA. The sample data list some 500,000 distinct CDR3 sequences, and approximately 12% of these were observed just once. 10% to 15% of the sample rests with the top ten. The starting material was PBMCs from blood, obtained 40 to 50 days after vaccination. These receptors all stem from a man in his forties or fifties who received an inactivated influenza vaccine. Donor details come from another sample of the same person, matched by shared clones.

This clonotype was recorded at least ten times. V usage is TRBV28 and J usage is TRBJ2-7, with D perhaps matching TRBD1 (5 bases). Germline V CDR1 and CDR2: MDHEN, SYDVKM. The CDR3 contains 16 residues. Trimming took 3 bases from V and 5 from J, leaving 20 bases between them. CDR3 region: CASSFYGQGFVDEQYF. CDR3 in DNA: TGTGCCAGCAGTTTCTATGGTCAGGGATTTGTGGACGAGCAGTACTTC.

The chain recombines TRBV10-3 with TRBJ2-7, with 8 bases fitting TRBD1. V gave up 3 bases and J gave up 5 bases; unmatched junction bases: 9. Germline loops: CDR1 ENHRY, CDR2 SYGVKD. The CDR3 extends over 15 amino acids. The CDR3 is CAISDISRGQDEQYF. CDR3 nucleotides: TGTGCCATCAGTGACATTTCCAGGGGGCAAGACGAGCAGTACTTC.

CDR3 protein: CASSYEMDYEQYF. The CDR3 DNA is TGTGCCAGCAGTTACGAGATGGATTACGAGCAGTACTTC. The chain links TRBV6-2 or TRBV6-3 to TRBJ2-7; D call uncertain. Per germline, CDR1 MNHEY and CDR2 SVGEGT. The CDR3 has 13 residues. Trimming removed 2 bases from V and 4 bases from J, with 9 bases in between.

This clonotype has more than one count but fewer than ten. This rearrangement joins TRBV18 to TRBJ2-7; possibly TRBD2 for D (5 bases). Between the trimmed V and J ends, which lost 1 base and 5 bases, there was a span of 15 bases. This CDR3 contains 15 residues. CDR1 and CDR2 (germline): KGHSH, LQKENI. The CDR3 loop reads CASSPHEGALHEQYF. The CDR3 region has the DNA TGTGCCAGCTCACCACACGAGGGAGCCTTACACGAGCAGTACTTC.

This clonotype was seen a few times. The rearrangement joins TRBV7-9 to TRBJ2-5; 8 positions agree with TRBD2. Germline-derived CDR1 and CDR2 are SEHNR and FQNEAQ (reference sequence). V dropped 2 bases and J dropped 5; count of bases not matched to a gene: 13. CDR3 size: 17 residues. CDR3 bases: TGTGCCAGCAGCTTAAGGTTGTTACGGGAGGGCCGCGAGACCCAGTACTTC. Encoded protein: CASSLRLLREGRETQYF.

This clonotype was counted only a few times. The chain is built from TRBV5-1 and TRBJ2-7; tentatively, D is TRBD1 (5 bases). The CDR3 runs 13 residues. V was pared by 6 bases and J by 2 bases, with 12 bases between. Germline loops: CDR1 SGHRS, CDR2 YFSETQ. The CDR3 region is CASTQGTTYEQYF. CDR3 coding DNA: TGCGCCAGCACCCAGGGTACGACCTACGAGCAGTACTTC.

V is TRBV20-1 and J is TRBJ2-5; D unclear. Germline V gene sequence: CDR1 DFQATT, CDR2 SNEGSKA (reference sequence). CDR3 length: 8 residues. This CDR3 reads CGGDTQYF. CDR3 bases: TGCGGTGGAGATACCCAGTACTTC.

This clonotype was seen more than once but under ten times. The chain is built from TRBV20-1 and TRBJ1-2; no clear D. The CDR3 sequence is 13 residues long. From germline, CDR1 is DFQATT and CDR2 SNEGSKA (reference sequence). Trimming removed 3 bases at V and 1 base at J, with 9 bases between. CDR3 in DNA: TGCAGTGCTAGCCAGGCGGATAACTATGGCTACACCTTC. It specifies CSASQADNYGYTF.